The rows below give T cell receptor beta chains drawn from one sample of a study of PD-1 blockade in classical Hodgkin lymphoma. Sequenced by immunoSEQ multiplex PCR; TCRdb stores in-frame clones only, minus some. Here the sample spans roughly 64,000 clones, roughly 92% being singletons. This material consisted of peripheral blood mononuclear cells (PBMCs), taken before the fourth cycle of nivolumab. Receptors were obtained from a human donor with classical Hodgkin lymphoma. Each CDR3 is given with its conserved first and last residue. The D gene is left open where the match is weak. Expanded clones get a size class; other rows say once, few or many, or leave the size out.

>.|TRBJ2-4|TRBV28|.
CASSFGRVAKNIQYF
TGTGCCAGCAGTTTTGGTCGGGTAGCCAAAAACATTCAGTACTTC
>TRBD2|TRBJ2-7|TRBV7-8|.
CASSSTSVLYEQYF
TGTGCCAGCAGCTCCACTAGCGTCCTCTACGAGCAGTACTTC
>TRBD2|TRBJ2-3|TRBV11-2|.
CASSTVLGAGGTDTQYF
TGTGCCAGCAGCACCGTCCTGGGAGCGGGGGGCACAGATACGCAGTATTTT
>TRBD2|TRBJ2-5|TRBV6-6|.
CASGRREGERRYF
TGTGCCAGCGGAAGGCGGGAGGGCGAAAGGAGGTACTTC
>TRBD2|TRBJ2-1|TRBV29-1|.
CSVASGSHEQFF
TGCAGCGTTGCGAGCGGGAGCCATGAGCAGTTCTTC
>.|TRBJ2-1|TRBV21-1|.
CASSTLPNEQFF
TGTGCCAGCAGCACACTCCCCAATGAGCAGTTCTTC
>.|TRBJ2-2|TRBV28|.
CASRTDRLSTGELFF
TGTGCCAGCAGAACCGACAGGTTGAGCACCGGGGAGCTGTTTTTT
>TRBD2|TRBJ2-1|TRBV18|.
CASSPPTGLAANEQFF
TGTGCCAGCTCACCACCAACGGGACTAGCGGCCAATGAGCAGTTCTTC
>TRBD2|TRBJ2-5|TRBV28|.
CASSLPLADSWTPGQYF
TGTGCCAGCAGTTTACCTCTAGCGGATTCTTGGACCCCGGGCCAGTACTTC
>TRBD2|TRBJ2-5|TRBV5-1|.
CASSLDLAVQETQYF
TGCGCCAGCAGCTTGGATCTAGCGGTCCAAGAGACCCAGTACTTC
>.|TRBJ1-1|TRBV2|.
CASTGSRNTEAFF
TGTGCCAGCACGGGCTCACGGAACACTGAAGCTTTCTTT
>.|TRBJ2-7|TRBV27|medium-sized
CASSLSPAYEQYF
TGTGCCAGCAGTTTGAGCCCCGCCTACGAGCAGTACTTC
>TRBD2|TRBJ2-3|TRBV2|.
CASTGTSGVDTQYF
TGTGCCAGCACAGGGACTAGCGGGGTTGATACGCAGTATTTT
>.|TRBJ2-7|TRBV6-4|.
CACYEQYF
TGTGCCTGCTACGAGCAGTACTTC
>.|TRBJ2-6|TRBV5-1|.
CASSHRAQSTTGANVLTF
TGCGCCAGCTCCCACAGGGCCCAATCTACGACTGGGGCCAACGTCCTGACTTTC
>.|TRBJ1-1|TRBV4-1|.
CASSRRALNTEAFF
TGCGCCAGCAGCCGCCGGGCCCTGAACACTGAAGCTTTCTTT
>.|TRBJ1-6|TRBV9|.
CASGEGNSPLHF
TGTGCCAGCGGGGAGGGTAATTCACCCCTCCACTTT
>.|TRBJ1-4|TRBV28|.
CASSRGGDNEKLFF
TGTGCCAGCAGTCGTGGAGGGGATAATGAAAAACTGTTTTTT
>.|TRBJ2-3|TRBV18|.
CASSPGINTDTQYF
TGTGCCAGCTCACCAGGGATAAACACAGATACGCAGTATTTT
>TRBD1|TRBJ1-2|TRBV6-5|.
CASSYSARGLYGYTF
TGTGCCAGCAGTTACTCGGCCAGGGGGCTCTATGGCTACACCTTC
>TRBD1|TRBJ2-5|TRBV10-2|once
CASNPTGGWDQETQYF
TGCGCCAGCAACCCGACAGGGGGGTGGGATCAAGAGACCCAGTACTTC
>.|TRBJ2-7|TRBV5-1|.
CASSLGAGRSSYEQYF
TGCGCCAGCAGCTTGGGAGCGGGCCGAAGCTCCTACGAGCAGTACTTC
>TRBD2|TRBJ2-1|TRBV19|once
CASSPLAGGIIFF
TGTGCCAGTAGTCCTCTAGCGGGAGGGATAATATTCTTC
>.|TRBJ2-7|TRBV28|.
CASSLSRAGAGEQYF
TGTGCCAGCAGTCTATCCAGGGCCGGGGCCGGCGAGCAGTACTTC
>.|TRBJ2-7|TRBV11-2|.
CASSLAPRDSYEQYF
TGTGCCAGCAGCTTAGCGCCTAGGGATTCCTACGAGCAGTACTTC
>.|TRBJ2-5|TRBV10-3|.
CAISEEGREGPTTETQYF
TGTGCCATCAGTGAGGAAGGGAGAGAGGGTCCCACCACTGAGACCCAGTACTTC
>.|TRBJ2-3|TRBV25-1|once
CASSDRRQGGDTQYF
TGTGCCAGCAGTGATCGTCGGCAGGGGGGCGATACGCAGTATTTT
>.|TRBJ2-2|TRBV2|.
CASSGLTTGELFF
TGTGCCAGCAGCGGACTTACCACCGGGGAGCTGTTTTTT
>.|TRBJ2-1|TRBV11-2|.
CASSLFSQDEQFF
TGTGCCAGCAGCTTATTTTCCCAGGATGAGCAGTTCTTC